A selection of T cell receptor beta chains follows, all from one sample in a study of T cells in Graves' hyperthyroidism and ophthalmopathy. Each CDR3 protein gets one entry after TCRdb re-called the multiplex PCR reads with MiXCR. This table holds about 290,000 distinct CDR3 sequences, about an eighth found once. The sample consisted of blood. These TCRs come from a young woman with Graves' hyperthyroidism that later progressed to Graves' ophthalmopathy. The CDR3 runs from the conserved cysteine through the conserved F or W. The D gene is left open where the match is weak. Size tells how often a clone was seen (once, few, many) or the class of an expanded clone, and some rows leave it out.

V	J	D	size	CDR3	DNA
TRBV28	TRBJ2-1	.	many	CASSTPEGSLHEQFF	TGTGCCAGCAGCACCCCGGAGGGCAGTTTACATGAGCAGTTCTTC
TRBV14	TRBJ2-7	.	many	CASSQDIGKEYEQYF	TGTGCCAGCAGCCAAGATATCGGGAAGGAATACGAGCAGTACTTC
TRBV9	TRBJ2-1	TRBD1	few	CASSVTGTGNNEQFF	TGTGCCAGCAGCGTGACCGGGACAGGGAACAATGAGCAGTTCTTC
TRBV11-2	TRBJ2-3	.	many	CASSFGGTFTDTQYF	TGTGCCAGCAGCTTCGGAGGAACCTTCACAGATACGCAGTATTTT
TRBV7-3	TRBJ2-5	.	many	CASSLTSRETQYF	TGTGCCAGCAGCTTAACTAGCCGAGAGACCCAGTACTTC
TRBV19	TRBJ2-2	TRBD1	few	CASNIEAPGGSTGELFF	TGTGCCAGTAATATAGAGGCGCCAGGGGGCAGTACCGGGGAGCTGTTTTTT
TRBV9	TRBJ1-2	.	few	CASSVGTIYGYTF	TGTGCCAGCAGCGTCGGGACGATCTATGGCTACACCTTC
TRBV4-3	TRBJ2-7	TRBD2	many	CASSQDWGGRNEQYF	TGCGCCAGCAGCCAAGATTGGGGGGGGAGGAACGAGCAGTACTTC
TRBV7-6	TRBJ2-3	.	few	CASSLKPGDTQYF	TGTGCCAGCAGCCTTAAGCCGGGAGATACGCAGTATTTT
TRBV4-2	TRBJ2-1	TRBD2	.	CASSQMVGAGNEQFF	TGTGCCAGCAGCCAGATGGTAGGAGCGGGGAATGAGCAGTTCTTC